These 13 T cell receptor beta chains were sequenced from one sample in a study of radiation and T cells in renal cell carcinoma. The time point denotes: baseline pretreatment blood. Noted treatment: 15 Gy SBRT to primary tumor, nephrectomy 4 weeks later. The repertoire was sequenced with immunoSEQ multiplex PCR; TCRdb's copy has only in-frame clones and lacks some. This table holds 120,000 to 150,000 clones, about 87% found once. The sequencing here drew on blood, taken from a patient whose treatment included radiotherapy and nephrectomy. Every receptor here comes from a woman between 70 and 85 years old with renal cell carcinoma.

The gene calls are TRBV11-3 and TRBJ1-1; perhaps TRBD1 as D (5 bases). The CDR3 loop spans 14 amino acids. Trimming stripped 1 base from V and 4 bases from J, with 10 bases between. From germline, CDR1 is SGHNT and CDR2 YENEEA. As DNA, the CDR3 is TGTGCCAGCAGCTTAGCGGGCGGGGGCACTGAAGCTTTCTTT. Protein: CASSLAGGGTEAFF.

The count of this clone is one. The J gene is TRBJ2-5, the V gene TRBV7-2; no definite D call. V shed 5 bases and J shed 4 bases, with 11 bases lying between them. Germline CDR1 is SGHTA and CDR2 is FQGNSA. The CDR3 has 13 amino acids. The CDR3 spells CASSAVEGETQYF. The CDR3 DNA follows: TGTGCCAGCAGCGCAGTAGAAGGAGAGACCCAGTACTTC. Variable domain in full (rest from reference TRBV7-2 and TRBJ2-5): GAGVSQSPSNKVTEKGKDVELRCDPISGHTALYWYRQSLGQGLEFLIYFQGNSAPDKSGLPSDRFSAERTGGSVSTLTIQRTQQEDSAVYLCASSAVEGETQYFGPGTRLLVL.

This chain's CDR3 is CASSLLGNTIYF. In nucleotides, the CDR3 is TGCGCCAGCAGCCTTCTGGGGAACACCATATATTTT. The rearrangement joins TRBV4-1 to TRBJ1-3; D unclear. CDR3 length: 12 amino acids. Germline V gene sequence: CDR1 MGHRA, CDR2 YSYEKL. The ends were cut back, 4 bases at V and 7 bases at J, with 8 bases in the middle.

This clone was seen only a few times. The V call is TRBV7-2, the J call TRBJ2-5; D unclear. V lost 4 bases and J lost 1, with 10 bases in between. Germline V gene lookup returns CDR1 SGHTA and CDR2 FQGNSA. The CDR3 contains 14 residues. CDR3 region: CASSYGLAQETQYF. CDR3 in DNA: TGTGCCAGCAGCTACGGATTAGCCCAAGAGACCCAGTACTTC.

The chain is built from TRBV4-2 and TRBJ2-3; the match to TRBD2 covers 14 bases. V lost 1 base to trimming and J lost 1 base; unmatched junction nucleotides: 7. The CDR3 is made up of 19 amino acids. CDR1 LGHNA and CDR2 YNFKEQ come from the germline V gene. CDR3 region: CASSQVRLAGGFGTDTQYF. In nucleotides, the CDR3 is TGTGCCAGCAGCCAAGTGAGACTAGCGGGGGGGTTTGGCACAGATACGCAGTATTTT.

The CDR3 bases are TGTGCCAGCAGCTTAGACAGGGATACGCAGTATTTT. The encoded protein is CASSLDRDTQYF. V gene TRBV11-2 combines with J gene TRBJ2-3; D remains ambiguous. From germline, CDR1 is SGHAT and CDR2 FQNNGV. The CDR3 length is 12 residues. V lost 0 bases and J 6 bases, leaving 4 bases between the germline ends.

The rearrangement joins TRBV7-8 to TRBJ1-6; D is unclear. V was clipped by 1 base and J by 8 bases, with 12 bases between them. CDR1 SGHVS and CDR2 FQNEAQ come from the germline V gene. This CDR3 region has 15 residues. CDR3 region: CASSLVAGVDSPLHF. CDR3 DNA: TGTGCCAGCAGCTTAGTGGCGGGAGTCGATTCACCCCTCCACTTT.

On this clone itself: Different DNA sequences within this sample yield the same CDR3. CDR3 DNA: TGTGCCAGCAGCGGGAGACTAGCGGGGAAAGAGACCCAGTACTTC. Translation gives CASSGRLAGKETQYF. V usage is TRBV9 and J usage is TRBJ2-5; 11 nucleotides align to TRBD2. This CDR3 has 15 residues. V shed 3 bases and J 3 bases; nucleotides not matched to a gene: 4. Germline values: CDR1 SGDLS, CDR2 YYNGEE.

Only one count was recorded for this clone. The chain uses TRBV6-1 and TRBJ2-6; possibly TRBD2 for D (6 bases). Germline CDR1 MNHNS, CDR2 SASEGT. V lost 3 bases, J lost 1 base, and 19 bases lay in between. CDR3 length equals 19 residues. The CDR3 protein is CASSESGLVGRSGANVLTF. In nucleotides, the CDR3 is TGTGCCAGCAGTGAGTCGGGGTTGGTGGGGAGGTCTGGGGCCAACGTCCTGACTTTC.

The chain joins TRBV10-2 to TRBJ2-1; 8 bases are shared with TRBD2. With 4 bases clipped from V and 7 bases from J, the junction kept 15 bases outside the gene matches. Germline CDR1 is WSHSY and CDR2 is SAAADI. This CDR3 comprises 17 residues. CDR3 loop: CASSGPLGAGVGNEQFF. CDR3 sequence (DNA): TGCGCCAGCAGTGGCCCTCTCGGAGCGGGGGTTGGGAATGAGCAGTTCTTC.

The chain couples TRBV5-4 to TRBJ2-3; TRBD1 is a possible D gene (6 bases). The CDR3 has 12 residues. CDR1 is SGHNT and CDR2 is YYREEE in the germline V gene (reference sequence). V was shortened by 5 bases and J by 14 bases, with 18 bases between the two germline ends. The chain's CDR3 is CASRNDRPPWYF. The CDR3 bases are TGTGCCAGCAGAAACGACAGGCCTCCGTGGTATTTT.

The sample holds one count of this clone. V gene TRBV5-6 combines with J gene TRBJ2-5; 9 nucleotides agree with TRBD1. Germline CDR1 SGHDT, CDR2 YYEEEE. V was clipped by 0 bases and J by 4 bases; unmatched bases: 4. The length of the CDR3 is 15 residues. The CDR3 loop reads CASSLGTGVGETQYF. The CDR3 nucleotides are TGTGCCAGCAGCTTGGGGACAGGGGTAGGAGAGACCCAGTACTTC.

The chain is built from TRBV7-2 and TRBJ2-1; D is ambiguous. V lost 5 bases and J 8 bases, leaving 7 bases between the germline ends. The length of the CDR3 is 11 residues. Germline assignment: CDR1 SGHTA and CDR2 FQGNSA. The CDR3 spells CASSTGYEQFF. CDR3 nucleotides: TGTGCCAGCAGCACTGGCTATGAGCAGTTCTTC.